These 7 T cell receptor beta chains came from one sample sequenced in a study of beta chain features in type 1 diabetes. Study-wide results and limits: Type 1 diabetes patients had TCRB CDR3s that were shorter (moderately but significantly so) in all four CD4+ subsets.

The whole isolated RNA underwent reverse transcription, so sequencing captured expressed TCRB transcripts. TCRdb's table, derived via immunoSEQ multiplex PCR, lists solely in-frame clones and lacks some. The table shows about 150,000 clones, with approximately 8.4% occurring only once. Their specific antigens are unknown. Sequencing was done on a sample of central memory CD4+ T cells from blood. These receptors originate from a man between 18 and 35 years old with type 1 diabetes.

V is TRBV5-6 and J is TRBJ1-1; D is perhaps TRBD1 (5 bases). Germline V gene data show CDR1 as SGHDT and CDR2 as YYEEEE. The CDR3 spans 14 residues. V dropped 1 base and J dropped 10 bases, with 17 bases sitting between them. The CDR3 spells CASSLRKGPLAAFF. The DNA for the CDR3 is TGTGCCAGCAGCTTGAGGAAGGGGCCACTAGCAGCTTTCTTT. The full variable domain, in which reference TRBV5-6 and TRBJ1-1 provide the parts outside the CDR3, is DAGVTQSPTHLIKTRGQQVTLRCSPKSGHDTVSWYQQALGQGPQFIFQYYEEEERQRGNFPDRFSGHQFPNYSSELNVNALLLGDSALYLCASSLRKGPLAAFFGQGTRLTVV.

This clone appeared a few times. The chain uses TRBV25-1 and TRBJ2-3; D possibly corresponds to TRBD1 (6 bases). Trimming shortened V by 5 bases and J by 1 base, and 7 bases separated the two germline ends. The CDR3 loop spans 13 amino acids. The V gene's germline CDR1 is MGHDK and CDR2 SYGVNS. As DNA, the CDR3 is TGTGCCAGCAGTCGACAGGGCACAGATACGCAGTATTTT. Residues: CASSRQGTDTQYF.

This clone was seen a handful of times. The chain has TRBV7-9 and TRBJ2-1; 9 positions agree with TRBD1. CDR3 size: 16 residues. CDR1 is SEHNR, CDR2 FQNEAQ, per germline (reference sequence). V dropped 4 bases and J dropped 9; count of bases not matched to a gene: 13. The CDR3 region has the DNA TGTGCCAGCAGCTCCCGGCCGGACAGGGGCAAATTTGAGCAGTTCTTC. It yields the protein CASSSRPDRGKFEQFF.

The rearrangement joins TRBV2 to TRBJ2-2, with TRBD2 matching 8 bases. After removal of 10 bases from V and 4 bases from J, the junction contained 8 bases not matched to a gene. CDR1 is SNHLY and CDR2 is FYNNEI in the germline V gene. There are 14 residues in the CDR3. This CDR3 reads CATEREWATGELFF. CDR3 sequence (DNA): TGTGCCACCGAGCGGGAGTGGGCCACCGGGGAGCTGTTTTTT.

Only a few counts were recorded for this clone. The CDR3 DNA follows: TGTGCCAGCAGCCCACAACCGGGACAGGCTATTGAGCAGTACTTC. Translated, it gives CASSPQPGQAIEQYF. The chain employs TRBV7-9 and TRBJ2-7, with 8 bases identical to TRBD1. The CDR3 is 15 residues long. Germline V CDR1 and CDR2: SEHNR, FQNEAQ (reference sequence). V trimming: 5 bases; J trimming: 7 bases; junction bases outside the gene matches: 13.

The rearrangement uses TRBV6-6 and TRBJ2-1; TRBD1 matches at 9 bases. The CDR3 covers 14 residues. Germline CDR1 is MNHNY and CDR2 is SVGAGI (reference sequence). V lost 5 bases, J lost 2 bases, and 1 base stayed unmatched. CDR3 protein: CASSTGGAYNEQFF. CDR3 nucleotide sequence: TGTGCCAGCAGTACAGGGGGCGCCTACAATGAGCAGTTCTTC.

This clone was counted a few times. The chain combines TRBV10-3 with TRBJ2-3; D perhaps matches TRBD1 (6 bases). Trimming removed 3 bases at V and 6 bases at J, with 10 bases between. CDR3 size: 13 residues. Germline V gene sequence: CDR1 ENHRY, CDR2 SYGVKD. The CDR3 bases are TGTGCCATCAGTGAAACAGGGATGGATACGCAGTATTTT. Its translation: CAISETGMDTQYF.